The 13 T cell receptor beta chains reported below all come from one sample, sequenced in a study of blood T cells in healthy people across ages. Then a second PCR, running about 7 to 11 cycles, was carried out with a sample-barcoded 5' primer and a J-beta primer mix. Each CDR3 protein is one row after TCRdb ran MiXCR on the 5' RACE reads. The sample lists hundreds of thousands of distinct CDR3 sequences; around three fifths were seen once. Source material: blood. The source is a man aged 60 to 69 in good health.

The genes are TRBV5-1 and TRBJ1-1; a weak D match, TRBD1 (6 bases). Trimming removed 0 bases from V and 0 bases from J, with 9 bases in between. CDR1 and CDR2 (germline): SGHRS, YFSETQ. CDR3 length: 15 amino acids. CDR3 sequence reads: CASSLEGTLNTEAFF. The CDR3 region has the DNA TGCGCCAGCAGCTTGGAGGGGACACTGAACACTGAAGCTTTCTTT.

This clonotype has more than one count but fewer than ten. The V call is TRBV20-1, the J call TRBJ2-5, with 9 nucleotides matching TRBD1. Germline CDR1 reads DFQATT; CDR2 reads SNEGSKA (reference sequence). The CDR3 is made up of 15 amino acids. V lost 3 bases, J lost 4 bases, and 9 bases stayed unmatched. The CDR3 region has the DNA TGCAGTGCTAGGCCCTTGGGACAGGGTGGAGAGACCCAGTACTTC. Translated, it gives CSARPLGQGGETQYF.

This clonotype was picked up many times. The chain combines TRBV10-3 with TRBJ1-1; perhaps TRBD1 as D (6 bases). Deletions cut 3 bases from V and 1 base from J, with 9 bases between. Germline values: CDR1 ENHRY, CDR2 SYGVKD. CDR3 length: 14 residues. CDR3 DNA: TGTGCCATCAGTGAACAGGGAACGAACACTGAAGCTTTCTTT. Amino acid sequence: CAISEQGTNTEAFF.

The chain joins TRBV6-1 to TRBJ1-1; a weak D match, TRBD1 (5 bases). V lost 0 bases and J 1 base, leaving 9 bases between the germline ends. From germline, CDR1 is MNHNS and CDR2 SASEGT. CDR3 length equals 15 residues. The CDR3 DNA follows: TGTGCCAGCAGTGAAGCGCAGGGTTGGAACACTGAAGCTTTCTTT. It codes for CASSEAQGWNTEAFF.

This rearrangement joins TRBV9 to TRBJ2-5, with D possibly being TRBD2 (6 bases). CDR1 SGDLS and CDR2 YYNGEE come from the germline V gene. The V gene lost 4 bases and the J gene lost 4 bases, with 17 bases spanning the gap. The CDR3 is made up of 15 amino acids. CDR3 amino acids: CASSMSSGRAETQYF. CDR3 nucleotide sequence: TGTGCCAGCAGCATGTCAAGCGGGCGGGCAGAGACCCAGTACTTC. The full variable domain, in which reference TRBV9 and TRBJ2-5 provide the parts outside the CDR3, is DSGVTQTPKHLITATGQRVTLRCSPRSGDLSVYWYQQSLDQGLQFLIQYYNGEERAKGNILERFSAQQFPDLHSELNLSSLELGDSALYFCASSMSSGRAETQYFGPGTRLLVL.

The chain joins TRBV6-5 to TRBJ2-4; TRBD1 agrees at 8 bases. V dropped 5 bases and J dropped 0; count of bases not matched to a gene: 6. This CDR3 has 16 residues. Germline CDR1 MNHEY, CDR2 SVGAGI. CDR3 nucleotide sequence: TGTGCCAGCAGTCACGGGACAGGCCCAGCCAAAAACATTCAGTACTTC. This translates into CASSHGTGPAKNIQYF.

DNA of the CDR3: TGTGCCAGCCAATTGGTGGAAGGGGGGCAGTACTTC. Its protein product is CASQLVEGGQYF. This rearrangement joins TRBV25-1 to TRBJ2-5; D is tentatively TRBD1 or TRBD2 (6 bases each). Per germline, CDR1 MGHDK and CDR2 SYGVNS. The CDR3 extends over 12 amino acids. V was shortened by 8 bases and J by 11 bases, with 18 bases between the two germline ends.

The chain recombines TRBV27 with TRBJ2-7; TRBD2 matches at 7 bases. The CDR3 extends over 16 amino acids. Unmatched junction bases numbered 14, after V lost 4 bases and J lost 5 bases. Germline assignment: CDR1 MNHEY and CDR2 SMNVEV (reference sequence). Here the CDR3 DNA reads TGTGCCAGCAGTTGGATGGGGAGGGTGAGTCCCCACGAGCAGTACTTC. This translates into CASSWMGRVSPHEQYF.

The V and J genes are TRBV29-1 and TRBJ1-1; 9 positions agree with TRBD1. This CDR3 spans 16 amino acids. After removal of 7 bases from V and 1 base from J, the junction contained 13 bases not matched to a gene. The germline V gene has CDR1 SQVTM and CDR2 ANQGSEA. The CDR3 region has the DNA TGCAGCGCCGGAGGTGGGACAGGGAAGGGGAACACTGAAGCTTTCTTT. This sequence encodes CSAGGGTGKGNTEAFF. Full variable domain (rest looked up from reference TRBV29-1 and TRBJ1-1): SAVISQKPSRDICQRGTSLTIQCQVDSQVTMMFWYRQQPGQSLTLIATANQGSEATYESGFVIDKFPISRPNLTFSTLTVSNMSPEDSSIYLCSAGGGTGKGNTEAFFGQGTRLTVV.

This clonotype has a count of ten or more. In DNA form, the CDR3 reads TGTGCCAGCAGCCAGGGGGGAAGCGGGCTATACAATGAGCAGTTCTTC. This encodes CASSQGGSGLYNEQFF. J is TRBJ2-1 and V is TRBV3-1; perhaps TRBD2 as D (6 bases). The CDR3 is 16 residues long. CDR1 and CDR2 from the germline V gene are LGHDT and YNNKEL (reference sequence). Trimming removed 3 bases at V and 4 bases at J, with 16 bases between.

The rearrangement joins TRBV4-1 to TRBJ2-1, with 7 bases aligning to TRBD1. Trimming at V came to 1 base and at J to 8 bases, leaving 8 bases not matched to a gene. Germline V gene data show CDR1 as MGHRA and CDR2 as YSYEKL. The CDR3 has 15 amino acids. CDR3 region: CASSQGQGPGDEQFF. The CDR3 nucleotides read TGCGCCAGCAGCCAAGGACAGGGTCCGGGCGATGAGCAGTTCTTC.

This clonotype came up a few times. The CDR3 DNA reads TGTGCCAGCAGCTTGACCGGGGGCGTCTACTATGGCTACACCTTC. It is translated as CASSLTGGVYYGYTF. The chain links TRBV5-5 to TRBJ1-2, with a possible D match to TRBD1 (6 bases). This CDR3 region has 15 residues. CDR1 is SGHKS, CDR2 YYEKEE, per germline (reference sequence). The V end lost 1 base, the J end lost 3 bases, and 13 bases lay between the germline ends.

This clonotype was detected only a few times. The chain employs TRBV28 and TRBJ2-2; D possibly corresponds to TRBD1 (5 bases). Trimming cost V 7 bases and J 0 bases, with 9 bases left between them. The CDR3 runs to 14 residues. CDR1 MDHEN and CDR2 SYDVKM come from the germline V gene. The CDR3 DNA is TGTGCCAGCACCGACAGTGCGAACACCGGGGAGCTGTTTTTT. Encoded protein: CASTDSANTGELFF.